This T cell receptor (beta chain) was recovered during a study of shared clonotypes between healthy human individuals. To note about this clone: The antigen remains undetermined.

The CDR3 runs 14 residues. The V and J ends lost 4 bases and 7 bases, in that order; junction bases with no gene match: 7. The germline CDR1 and CDR2 sequences are SEHNR and FQNEAQ (reference sequence). Deep-level assay runs were performed. Using immunoSEQ multiplex PCR, the repertoire was profiled, and TCRdb retains in-frame clones only, with some absent. Of under 350,000 clones in the sample, 87% are singletons; the top ten hold 15% to 20%. Study-level results: A small donor pool kept down the genetic and exposure-history diversity that was represented.

Sequenced input: memory CD8+ T cells sorted from blood. Subset noted: CD45RO+ cells pooled with CCR7-negative TemRA cells. This rearrangement joins TRBV7-9 to TRBJ1-5; 7 bases agree with TRBD1. The receptor comes from a man younger than 35 in good health. The CDR3 sequence is CASSSGQVRQPQHF. Here the CDR3 DNA reads TGTGCCAGCAGCTCCGGACAGGTTCGGCAGCCCCAGCATTTT.